This T cell receptor (beta chain) was captured by sequencing in a study of immune evolution from preneoplasia to lung adenocarcinoma. A few counts support this clone. H&E slides confirmed each diagnosis, reviewed by two pathologists independently. TCRdb's copy holds only in-frame clones and misses some; the assay was immunoSEQ multiplex PCR. The data hold approximately 8,800 clones, with around 73% observed a single time. CDR1 is GTSNPN, CDR2 SVGIG, per germline (reference sequence). The V gene end was trimmed by 0 bases and the J gene end by 5 bases; junction bases not matched to a gene: 1. This CDR3 has 12 residues.

The sequenced sample was FFPE minimally invasive lung adenocarcinoma tissue. This clonotype was sampled from a donor older than 65 with lung adenocarcinoma. V is TRBV30 and J is TRBJ2-7; TRBD2 matches 7 bases. CDR3 in DNA: TGTGCCTGGAGTGTCACTAGCGACGAGCAGTACTTC. Protein product: CAWSVTSDEQYF.